Below are 2 T cell receptor beta chains sequenced from a single sample in a study of T cell responses to AZD1222 COVID-19 vaccine. Method: immunoSEQ multiplex PCR; TCRdb's copy keeps in-frame clones and lacks some. The data contain around 150,000 clones, about nine tenths of them singletons. The sequenced sample was peripheral blood, obtained 28 days after the second AZD1222 dose. The receptors shown here come from an adult who received the AZD1222 COVID-19 vaccine.

The chain's CDR3 is CASSPHGQGDTIYF. The CDR3 DNA follows: TGTGCCAGCAGTCCCCACGGACAGGGCGACACCATATATTTT. This chain uses TRBV6-5 with TRBJ1-3; 8 bases match TRBD1. V was clipped by 5 bases and J by 8 bases; unmatched bases: 8. CDR3 length: 14 residues. CDR1 is MNHEY, CDR2 SVGAGI, per germline.

This chain connects TRBV6-1 to TRBJ2-7; D might be TRBD1 (5 bases). This CDR3 region has 16 residues. Trimming stripped 3 bases from V and 1 base from J, with 16 bases between. CDR1 MNHNS and CDR2 SASEGT come from the germline V gene. CDR3 DNA sequence: TGTGCCAGCAGTGAGGTCGGCCAGGGTCCGTCCTACGAGCAGTACTTC. This gives the protein CASSEVGQGPSYEQYF.